This T cell receptor (beta chain) emerged from a study of T-cell memory formation after mild COVID-19. General study results and limits: Memory from before infection featured some responding clones, which suggests cross-reactive memory joined. Nothing confirmed that second-wave clones peaking on day 37 were specific for SARS-CoV-2.

The CDR3 is 15 residues long. Germline lookup yields CDR1 SGDLS and CDR2 YYNGEE. The germline V and J ends were trimmed by 0 bases and 3 bases, with 13 bases remaining between them. Note on this clonotype: The antigen is unknown.

A single record per CDR3 protein comes from TCRdb applying MiXCR to the 5' RACE reads. The sample records 550,000 to 600,000 distinct CDR3 sequences, about 20% being singletons. The clonotype originates from an adult woman who had mild COVID-19 (a few samples of this study predate the infection). Cell type and time point are not known. V usage is TRBV9 and J usage is TRBJ2-7, with D possibly being TRBD1 (5 bases). Sequenced input: PBMCs or a T cell subset sorted from them (not recorded which). The chain's CDR3 is CASSVGGARDYEQYF. CDR3 DNA sequence: TGTGCCAGCAGCGTAGGGGGTGCCAGGGACTACGAGCAGTACTTC. The full variable domain, with the rest looked up from reference TRBV9 and TRBJ2-7, is DSGVTQTPKHLITATGQRVTLRCSPRSGDLSVYWYQQSLDQGLQFLIQYYNGEERAKGNILERFSAQQFPDLHSELNLSSLELGDSALYFCASSVGGARDYEQYFGPGTRLTVT.